Below, 19 T cell receptor beta chains from the same sample are listed, as sequenced in a study of blood T cell repertoires in COVID-19. Assay: immunoSEQ multiplex PCR; the TCRdb copy retains only in-frame clones and omits some. The sample holds more than 200,000 clones; less than 90% are singletons and the top ten take approximately 2%. The sample consisted of peripheral blood. These receptors were obtained from a man aged 30 to 45 with active or convalescent COVID-19.

The chain couples TRBV10-1 to TRBJ2-7, with 10 bases aligning to TRBD1. The CDR3 has 16 amino acids. The J segment lost 3 bases and the V segment lost 0 bases, leaving 5 bases of the junction unmatched. Germline values: CDR1 WNHNN, CDR2 SYGVQD (reference sequence). CDR3 DNA sequence: TGCGCCAGCAGTGAGTCTTTGACAGGGGGCCTCTACGAGCAGTACTTC. It yields the protein CASSESLTGGLYEQYF.

This clone was detected once. The rearrangement joins TRBV6-1 to TRBJ2-5, with TRBD2 matching over 9 bases. Trimming at V came to 1 base and at J to 3 bases, leaving 3 bases not matched to a gene. Germline V gene sequence: CDR1 MNHNS, CDR2 SASEGT. CDR3 size: 15 residues. CDR3 in DNA: TGTGCCAGCAGTGAAGAGGGCGGGGGGGAAGAGACCCAGTACTTC. This codes for CASSEEGGGEETQYF.

V usage is TRBV27 and J usage is TRBJ1-5; 8 bases align to TRBD1. CDR1 and CDR2 from the germline V gene are MNHEY and SMNVEV (reference sequence). J lost 7 bases, V lost 5 bases, and 10 bases had no gene match. CDR3 length: 15 residues. The CDR3 spells CASSPQGAPRQPQHF. CDR3 in DNA: TGTGCCAGCAGTCCCCAGGGGGCCCCTAGACAGCCCCAGCATTTT.

This sequence joins TRBV11-2 and TRBJ2-1; tentatively, D is TRBD2 (5 bases). This CDR3 has 15 amino acids. Per the germline V gene, CDR1 is SGHAT and CDR2 is FQNNGV. V was pared by 1 base and J by 5 bases, with 12 bases between. The CDR3, as DNA: TGTGCCAGCAGCTTAGTGGCTAGCCTCAACAATGAGCAGTTCTTC. It is translated as CASSLVASLNNEQFF.

The J gene is TRBJ2-5, the V gene TRBV9; possible D gene TRBD1, 6 bases. The CDR3 extends over 18 amino acids. The germline gives CDR1 SGDLS, CDR2 YYNGEE. The ends were cut back, 0 bases at V and 0 bases at J, with 18 bases in the middle. The CDR3 DNA is TGTGCCAGCAGCGTAGCCCTAGCCGGGACAAGGAACCAAGAGACCCAGTACTTC. Translated: CASSVALAGTRNQETQYF.

The CDR3 DNA follows: TGTGCCAGCAGGACATCAGGGGGCGCGCAGCCCCAGCATTTT. Its translation: CASRTSGGAQPQHF. The chain employs TRBV27 and TRBJ1-5; 8 bases map to TRBD1. CDR3 length equals 14 residues. Trimming cost V 6 bases and J 7 bases; bases outside gene matches: 8. CDR1 is MNHEY, CDR2 SMNVEV, per germline (reference sequence).

The chain couples TRBV9 to TRBJ1-3; maybe TRBD1 (6 bases). The CDR3 sequence is 11 residues long. V was cut by 3 bases and J by 8 bases, with 6 bases left in between. CDR1 is SGDLS and CDR2 is YYNGEE in the germline V gene. CDR3 in amino acids: CASSEGDTIYF. DNA for the CDR3: TGTGCCAGCAGCGAGGGGGACACCATATATTTT.

The rearrangement uses TRBV7-9 and TRBJ2-3, with 8 bases that match TRBD2. The V gene end was trimmed by 2 bases and the J gene end by 0 bases; junction bases not matched to a gene: 4. The CDR3 is made up of 16 amino acids. The V gene's germline CDR1 is SEHNR and CDR2 FQNEAQ (reference sequence). CDR3 DNA: TGTGCCAGCAGCTTAACAAGCGGGGGAAGCACAGATACGCAGTATTTT. Protein: CASSLTSGGSTDTQYF.

The genes are TRBV5-1 and TRBJ2-1; 9 positions agree with TRBD2. Trimming cost V 0 bases and J 10 bases; bases outside gene matches: 11. The CDR3 has 16 amino acids. Per the germline V gene, CDR1 is SGHRS and CDR2 is YFSETQ. This CDR3 reads CASSLAPRGGQGEQFF. The CDR3, as DNA: TGCGCCAGCAGCTTGGCCCCGCGGGGGGGCCAGGGGGAGCAGTTCTTC. Variable domain in full (rest from reference TRBV5-1 and TRBJ2-1): KAGVTQTPRYLIKTRGQQVTLSCSPISGHRSVSWYQQTPGQGLQFLFEYFSETQRNKGNFPGRFSGRQFSNSRSEMNVSTLELGDSALYLCASSLAPRGGQGEQFFGPGTRLTVL.

V gene TRBV4-1 combines with J gene TRBJ1-1, with a possible D match to TRBD1 (5 bases). Trimming pared 4 bases from V and 5 bases from J, leaving 17 bases between. The CDR3 is made up of 15 amino acids. CDR1 MGHRA and CDR2 YSYEKL come from the germline V gene. CDR3 bases: TGCGCCAGCAGCCCCGGCGACGGGGGAGGGACTGAAGCTTTCTTT. It encodes CASSPGDGGGTEAFF.

V is TRBV7-2 and J is TRBJ2-1, with no clear D. CDR3 length equals 14 residues. Trimming stripped 6 bases from V and 9 bases from J, with 18 bases between. In germline, CDR1 is SGHTA, CDR2 FQGNSA. The CDR3 protein is CASSYRASGGEQFF. CDR3 coding DNA: TGTGCCAGCAGTTACCGAGCGTCGGGTGGTGAGCAGTTCTTC.

The chain combines TRBV9 with TRBJ2-2, with a possible D match to TRBD1 (6 bases). The V and J ends lost 1 base and 2 bases respectively, with 9 bases between them. The germline V gene has CDR1 SGDLS and CDR2 YYNGEE. The CDR3 runs 15 residues. The CDR3 bases are TGTGCCAGCAGCGTACAGGGGATCAACACCGGGGAGCTGTTTTTT. It is translated as CASSVQGINTGELFF. The full variable domain, in which reference TRBV9 and TRBJ2-2 provide the parts outside the CDR3, is DSGVTQTPKHLITATGQRVTLRCSPRSGDLSVYWYQQSLDQGLQFLIQYYNGEERAKGNILERFSAQQFPDLHSELNLSSLELGDSALYFCASSVQGINTGELFFGEGSRLTVL.

The J gene is TRBJ2-7, the V gene TRBV27; D might be TRBD1 (6 bases). The CDR3 is 15 residues long. V dropped 4 bases and J dropped 0 bases, with 13 bases sitting between them. From germline, CDR1 is MNHEY and CDR2 SMNVEV (reference sequence). CDR3: CASSWNRDTSYEQYF. Written as DNA, the CDR3 is TGTGCCAGCAGTTGGAACCGGGACACCTCCTACGAGCAGTACTTC.

This clone showed up just once. DNA of the CDR3: TGCGCCAGCAGCGAAAGACAGGGTAGGGATTCACCCCTCCACTTT. Translated, it gives CASSERQGRDSPLHF. The chain is built from TRBV5-1 and TRBJ1-6; 7 bases are a match to TRBD1. The CDR3 extends over 15 amino acids. CDR1 and CDR2 from the germline V gene are SGHRS and YFSETQ. V was pared by 4 bases and J by 8 bases, with 9 bases of the junction left unmatched.

The chain joins TRBV6-4 to TRBJ2-1, with 7 nucleotides matching TRBD2. This CDR3 spans 15 amino acids. The V gene end was trimmed by 5 bases and the J gene end by 3 bases; junction bases not matched to a gene: 7. Germline values: CDR1 MRHNA, CDR2 SNTAGT. The CDR3 region has the DNA TGTGCCAGCAGTTTTCGACTAGCCCTCTACAATGAGCAGTTCTTC. Amino acid sequence: CASSFRLALYNEQFF.

The V and J genes are TRBV30 and TRBJ2-1; 8 bases align to TRBD2. CDR1 is GTSNPN and CDR2 is SVGIG in the germline V gene (reference sequence). V gave up 2 bases and J gave up 7 bases; unmatched junction bases: 7. The CDR3 has 14 residues. The CDR3 sequence is CAWSTGTSKNEQFF. DNA for the CDR3: TGTGCCTGGAGTACCGGGACTAGTAAGAATGAGCAGTTCTTC.

This clone was detected a few times. The chain combines TRBV6-2 or TRBV6-3 with TRBJ1-5, with a tentative D call TRBD1 (5 bases). Germline-derived CDR1 and CDR2 are MNHEY and SVGEGT. Trimming left V 7 bases short and J 0 bases short, with 13 bases between. The CDR3 runs 15 residues. The CDR3, as DNA: TGTGCCAGCACCCCCACAGGTTATAGCAATCAGCCCCAGCATTTT. Protein product: CASTPTGYSNQPQHF.

This clone was counted once. The chain employs TRBV25-1 and TRBJ2-5; possible D gene TRBD1, 6 bases. The V end lost 6 bases, the J end lost 5 bases, and 13 bases lay between the germline ends. Germline V lookup: CDR1 MGHDK, CDR2 SYGVNS. The CDR3 is 13 residues long. The CDR3 reads CASRRGFGETQYF. CDR3 nucleotides: TGTGCCAGCAGGAGGGGGTTTGGGGAGACCCAGTACTTC.

The CDR3 region is CASSQGLATGNEQFF. In DNA form, the CDR3 reads TGTGCCAGCAGTCAGGGACTCGCGACGGGGAATGAGCAGTTCTTC. V usage is TRBV3-1 (or the pseudogene TRBV3-2) and J usage is TRBJ2-1, with D perhaps TRBD2 (6 bases). Deletions cut 6 bases from V and 7 bases from J, with 19 bases between. Per germline, CDR1 LGHDT and CDR2 YNNKEL (reference sequence). The CDR3 is 15 amino acids.